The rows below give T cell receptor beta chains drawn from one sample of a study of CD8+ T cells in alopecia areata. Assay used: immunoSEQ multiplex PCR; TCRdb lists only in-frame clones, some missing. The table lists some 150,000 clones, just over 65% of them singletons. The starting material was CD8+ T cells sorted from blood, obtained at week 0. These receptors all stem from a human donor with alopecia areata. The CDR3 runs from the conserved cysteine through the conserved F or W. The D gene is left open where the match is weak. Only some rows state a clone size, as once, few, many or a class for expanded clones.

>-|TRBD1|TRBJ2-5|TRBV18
CASSPTGGAETQYF
TGTGCCAGCTCACCGACAGGGGGCGCAGAGACCCAGTACTTC
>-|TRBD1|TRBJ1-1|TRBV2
CASSESGGTEAFF
TGTGCCAGCAGTGAATCAGGGGGTACTGAAGCTTTCTTT
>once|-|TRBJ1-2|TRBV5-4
CASSPDTQGRDYGYTF
TGTGCCAGCAGCCCGGATACGCAGGGTAGGGACTATGGCTACACCTTC
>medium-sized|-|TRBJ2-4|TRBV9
CASSVGGGRNIQYF
TGTGCCAGCAGCGTAGGAGGGGGTAGGAACATTCAGTACTTC
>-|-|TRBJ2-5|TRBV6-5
CASMQEQGSQETQYF
TGTGCCAGCATGCAGGAGCAGGGGTCACAAGAGACCCAGTACTTC
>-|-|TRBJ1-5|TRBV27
CASSPRTGPNRGQPQHF
TGTGCCAGCAGTCCTCGGACGGGCCCGAATAGGGGCCAGCCCCAGCATTTT
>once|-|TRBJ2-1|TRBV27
CASKVPTYNEQFF
TGTGCCAGCAAAGTTCCCACCTACAATGAGCAGTTCTTC
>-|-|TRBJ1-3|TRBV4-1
CASSQPDRFSHTIYF
TGCGCCAGCAGCCAGCCCGACAGGTTCTCGCACACCATATATTTT
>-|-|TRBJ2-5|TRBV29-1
CSVEPQGLGETQYF
TGCAGCGTTGAACCTCAGGGGCTGGGAGAGACCCAGTACTTC
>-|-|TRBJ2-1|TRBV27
CASSFQDSADEQFF
TGTGCCAGCAGTTTCCAGGATTCCGCGGATGAGCAGTTCTTC
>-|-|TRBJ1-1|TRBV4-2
CASSPSPHGNTEAFF
TGTGCCAGCAGCCCCAGCCCCCATGGGAACACTGAAGCTTTCTTT
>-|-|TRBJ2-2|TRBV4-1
CASSQAIGELFF
TGCGCCAGCAGCCAAGCCATTGGGGAGCTGTTTTTT
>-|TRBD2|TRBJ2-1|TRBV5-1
CASSWRGAGDEQFF
TGCGCCAGCAGCTGGCGGGGGGCGGGCGATGAGCAGTTCTTC
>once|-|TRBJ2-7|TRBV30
CAWRGTYEQYF
TGTGCCTGGAGGGGGACCTACGAGCAGTACTTC
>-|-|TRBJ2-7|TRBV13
CASSYRDEQYF
TGTGCCAGCAGCTACAGGGACGAGCAGTACTTC
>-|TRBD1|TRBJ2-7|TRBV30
CAWSPPFRDRASYEQYF
TGTGCCTGGAGTCCTCCATTCCGGGACAGGGCTTCCTACGAGCAGTACTTC
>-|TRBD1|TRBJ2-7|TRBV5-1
CASSGTGSSYEQYF
TGCGCCAGCAGCGGGACAGGTAGCTCCTACGAGCAGTACTTC
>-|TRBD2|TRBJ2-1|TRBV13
CASSLNGGVDEQFF
TGTGCCAGCAGCTTAAACGGGGGGGTTGATGAGCAGTTCTTC
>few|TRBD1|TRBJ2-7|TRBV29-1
CSVSPRGSSYEQYF
TGCAGCGTCAGCCCCAGGGGGAGCTCCTACGAGCAGTACTTC
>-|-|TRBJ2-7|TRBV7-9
CASSSGTRYEQYF
TGTGCCAGCAGCTCCGGGACTCGCTACGAGCAGTACTTC
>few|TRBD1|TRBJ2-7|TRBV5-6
CASSSGTGYEQYF
TGTGCCAGCAGCAGCGGGACAGGGTACGAGCAGTACTTC
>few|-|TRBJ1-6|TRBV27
CASSLSAAYNSPLHF
TGTGCCAGCAGTTTATCTGCGGCCTATAATTCACCCCTCCACTTT
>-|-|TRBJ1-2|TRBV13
CASSLGVAPSNYGYTF
TGTGCCAGCAGCTTAGGGGTTGCGCCTTCTAACTATGGCTACACCTTC
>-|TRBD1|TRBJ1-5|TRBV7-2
CASSLTGTGNNQPQHF
TGTGCCAGCAGCTTGACCGGGACAGGGAACAATCAGCCCCAGCATTTT
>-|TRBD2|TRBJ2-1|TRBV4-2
CASSQDYGRELAGPKPYNEQFF
TGTGCCAGCAGCCAAGATTATGGGAGGGAACTAGCGGGGCCCAAACCTTACAATGAGCAGTTCTTC
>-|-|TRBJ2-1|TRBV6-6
CASRLGYEQFF
TGTGCCAGCAGACTGGGGTATGAGCAGTTCTTC
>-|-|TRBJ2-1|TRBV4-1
CASSQGIYNEQFF
TGCGCCAGCAGCCAAGGGATATACAATGAGCAGTTCTTC
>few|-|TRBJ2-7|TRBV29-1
CSVEDRSEQYF
TGCAGCGTTGAAGATCGCTCCGAGCAGTACTTC
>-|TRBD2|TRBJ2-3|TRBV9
CASSSNPGLADTDTQYF
TGTGCCAGCAGCTCGAATCCGGGACTAGCGGACACAGATACGCAGTATTTT
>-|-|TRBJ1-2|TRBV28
CATDSLKGYTF
TGTGCCACCGACAGCTTAAAGGGCTACACCTTC
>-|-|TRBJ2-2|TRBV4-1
CASSHPSGELFF
TGCGCCAGCAGCCACCCTTCCGGGGAGCTGTTTTTT
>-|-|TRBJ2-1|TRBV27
CASSLTMDRGEQFF
TGTGCCAGCAGTTTAACCATGGACAGAGGTGAGCAGTTCTTC
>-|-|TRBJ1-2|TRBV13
CASSQGRRGSANYGYTF
TGTGCCAGCAGCCAAGGTCGGCGGGGGTCGGCTAACTATGGCTACACCTTC
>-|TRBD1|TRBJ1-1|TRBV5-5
CASSLRQGVYTEAFF
TGTGCCAGCAGCTTACGACAGGGGGTGTACACTGAAGCTTTCTTT
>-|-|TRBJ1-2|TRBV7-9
CASSLAPGPSF
TGTGCCAGCAGCTTAGCGCCGGGCCCTTCCTTC
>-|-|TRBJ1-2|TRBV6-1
CASETRRGGYGYTF
TGTGCCAGCGAAACGCGCCGGGGGGGATATGGCTACACCTTC
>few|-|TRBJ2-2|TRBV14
CASSQTGSANTGELFF
TGTGCCAGCAGCCAAACTGGCAGCGCGAACACCGGGGAGCTGTTTTTT
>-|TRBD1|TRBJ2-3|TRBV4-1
CASNPDRGGTDTQYF
TGCGCCAGCAACCCGGACAGGGGGGGGACAGATACGCAGTATTTT
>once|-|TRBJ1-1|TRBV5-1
CASSLVRGDEAFF
TGCGCCAGCAGCTTGGTACGAGGGGATGAAGCTTTCTTT
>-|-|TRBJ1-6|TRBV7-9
CASSSSGANSPLHF
TGTGCCAGCAGCTCATCGGGAGCCAATTCACCCCTCCACTTT
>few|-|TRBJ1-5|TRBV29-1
CSVVMGTLDQPQHF
TGCAGCGTTGTTATGGGGACTCTTGACCAGCCCCAGCATTTT
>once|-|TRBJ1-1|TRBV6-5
CASSSGVNTEAFF
TGTGCCAGCAGTTCCGGGGTGAACACTGAAGCTTTCTTT
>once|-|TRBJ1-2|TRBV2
CASRVGTNYTF
TGTGCCAGCAGGGTAGGCACAAACTACACCTTC
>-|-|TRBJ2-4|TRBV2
CASSDRVQDKNIQYF
TGTGCCAGCAGTGACCGAGTTCAGGACAAAAACATTCAGTACTTC
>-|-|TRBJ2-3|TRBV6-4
CASSSGHSSTDTQYF
TGTGCCAGCAGCTCGGGACACTCAAGTACAGATACGCAGTATTTT
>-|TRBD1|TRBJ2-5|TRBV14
CASSHHRGQQETQYF
TGTGCCAGCAGCCACCACAGGGGGCAACAAGAGACCCAGTACTTC
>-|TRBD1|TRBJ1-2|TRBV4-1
CASSQEISGTVRGYTF
TGCGCCAGCAGCCAAGAAATAAGCGGGACAGTCCGTGGCTACACCTTC
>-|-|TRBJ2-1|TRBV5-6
CASRLGSYNEQFF
TGTGCCAGCAGGCTAGGCTCCTACAATGAGCAGTTCTTC
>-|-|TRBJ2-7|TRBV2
CASLQSSGPPSYEQYF
TGTGCCAGCCTTCAATCGTCAGGGCCCCCTTCCTACGAGCAGTACTTC
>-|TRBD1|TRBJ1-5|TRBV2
CASSEGVNRGSNQPQHF
TGTGCCAGCAGTGAAGGAGTTAACAGGGGGAGCAATCAGCCCCAGCATTTT
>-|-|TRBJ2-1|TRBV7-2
CASSDSVGYNEQFF
TGTGCCAGCAGCGACAGTGTGGGCTACAATGAGCAGTTCTTC
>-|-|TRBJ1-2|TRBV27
CASSPSWGSATNYGYTF
TGTGCCAGCAGTCCCTCATGGGGGTCGGCTACTAACTATGGCTACACCTTC
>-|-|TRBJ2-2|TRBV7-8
CASSFPSGWYTGELFF
TGTGCCAGCAGCTTTCCCAGCGGGTGGTACACCGGGGAGCTGTTTTTT
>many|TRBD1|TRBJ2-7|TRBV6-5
CATEAGTGAHEQYF
TGTGCCACCGAGGCCGGGACAGGGGCACACGAGCAGTACTTC
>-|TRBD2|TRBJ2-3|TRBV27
CASSTRGNTDTQYF
TGTGCCAGCAGTACGCGGGGGAACACAGATACGCAGTATTTT
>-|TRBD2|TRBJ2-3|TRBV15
CATSRDPEWSTSGRNTQYF
TGTGCCACCAGCAGAGACCCGGAGTGGTCGACTAGCGGGAGGAATACGCAGTATTTT
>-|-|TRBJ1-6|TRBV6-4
CASRAGNSPLHF
TGTGCCAGCAGGGCTGGTAATTCACCCCTCCACTTT
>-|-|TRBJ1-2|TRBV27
CASSPRDGNYGYTF
TGTGCCAGCAGTCCCCGGGACGGAAACTATGGCTACACCTTC